This is a list of T cell receptor beta chains from one sample in a study of OX40 agonist ivuxolimab in advanced cancers. Assay used: immunoSEQ multiplex PCR; TCRdb lists only in-frame clones, some missing. Here the sample spans more than 45,000 clones, roughly nine tenths being singletons. Sequenced here: CD4+ or CD8+ T cells sorted from blood, sampled in a trial of the OX40 agonist ivuxolimab. The origin of the receptors is an adult with an advanced solid tumor such as melanoma, head and neck, liver or kidney cancer. Each CDR3 is given with its conserved first and last residue. Each record gives: J gene, D gene, clone size, V gene, CDR3 DNA, CDR3 protein. A D gene is named only where the DNA matches it firmly. Not all rows give a size; the values are once, few, many and, for expanded clones, a class.

j_gene: TRBJ2-7; d_gene: TRBD1; abundance: NA; v_gene: TRBV5-4; CDR3nt: TGTGCCAGCAGCGCCGGGACAGGGGGCTACGAGCAGTACTTC; CDR3aa: CASSAGTGGYEQYF
j_gene: TRBJ2-7; d_gene: NA; abundance: NA; v_gene: TRBV5-6; CDR3nt: TGTGCCAGCAGCTTGGAAACGGGCTACGAGCAGTACTTC; CDR3aa: CASSLETGYEQYF
j_gene: TRBJ2-5; d_gene: TRBD2; abundance: NA; v_gene: TRBV5-4; CDR3nt: TGTGCCAGCAGCTTGAAGCGGGGTGGGGAGACCCAGTACTTC; CDR3aa: CASSLKRGGETQYF
j_gene: TRBJ1-5; d_gene: NA; abundance: NA; v_gene: TRBV2; CDR3nt: TGTGCCAGCAGTGCATGGGGGGCCGGTCAGCCCCAGCATTTT; CDR3aa: CASSAWGAGQPQHF
j_gene: TRBJ2-1; d_gene: TRBD2; abundance: NA; v_gene: TRBV11-3; CDR3nt: TGTGCCAGCAGCCCAACGGGGCTAGCGGGAGACAATGAGCAGTTCTTC; CDR3aa: CASSPTGLAGDNEQFF
j_gene: TRBJ2-5; d_gene: NA; abundance: NA; v_gene: TRBV5-6; CDR3nt: TGTGCCAGCAGGGATTCCGGGCCCTGGGAGACCCAGTACTTC; CDR3aa: CASRDSGPWETQYF
j_gene: TRBJ1-2; d_gene: NA; abundance: NA; v_gene: TRBV5-1; CDR3nt: TGCGCCAGCAGCTTGGACGGTAATAACTATGGCTACACCTTC; CDR3aa: CASSLDGNNYGYTF
j_gene: TRBJ2-7; d_gene: TRBD1; abundance: NA; v_gene: TRBV9; CDR3nt: TGTGCCAGCAGCCCACGGGACAGGGCCTACGAGCAGTACTTC; CDR3aa: CASSPRDRAYEQYF
j_gene: TRBJ2-5; d_gene: TRBD2; abundance: NA; v_gene: TRBV28; CDR3nt: TGTGCCAGCAGTACTAGCGGGTCGGCCGAGACCCAGTACTTC; CDR3aa: CASSTSGSAETQYF
j_gene: TRBJ2-1; d_gene: TRBD1; abundance: once; v_gene: TRBV6-1; CDR3nt: TGTGCCAGCAGTGAATTCGCAGGGACAGCTTACAATGAGCAGTTCTTC; CDR3aa: CASSEFAGTAYNEQFF
j_gene: TRBJ2-5; d_gene: TRBD2; abundance: few; v_gene: TRBV11-2; CDR3nt: TGTGCCAGCAGCTGGGACGCTGGACTAGCGGGAGGTGAGACCCAGTACTTC; CDR3aa: CASSWDAGLAGGETQYF
j_gene: TRBJ2-5; d_gene: NA; abundance: NA; v_gene: TRBV11-2; CDR3nt: TGTGCCAGCAGCCCAGGGGTGGCCCAGTACTTC; CDR3aa: CASSPGVAQYF
j_gene: TRBJ1-2; d_gene: TRBD1; abundance: NA; v_gene: TRBV28; CDR3nt: TGTGCCAGCAGCTATGGACAGGGTCACTATGGCTACACCTTC; CDR3aa: CASSYGQGHYGYTF
j_gene: TRBJ2-6; d_gene: NA; abundance: NA; v_gene: TRBV5-4; CDR3nt: TGTGCCAGCAGCTCCTTCGGCCTCTCTGGGGCCAACGTCCTGACTTTC; CDR3aa: CASSSFGLSGANVLTF
j_gene: TRBJ1-5; d_gene: NA; abundance: NA; v_gene: TRBV14; CDR3nt: TGTGCCAGCACCGCGACAGGCCGCTATCAGCCCCAGCATTTT; CDR3aa: CASTATGRYQPQHF
j_gene: TRBJ1-6; d_gene: NA; abundance: medium-sized; v_gene: TRBV30; CDR3nt: TGTGCCTGGGGGGTTGGGGAGTTCTCCTATAATTCACCCCTCCACTTT; CDR3aa: CAWGVGEFSYNSPLHF